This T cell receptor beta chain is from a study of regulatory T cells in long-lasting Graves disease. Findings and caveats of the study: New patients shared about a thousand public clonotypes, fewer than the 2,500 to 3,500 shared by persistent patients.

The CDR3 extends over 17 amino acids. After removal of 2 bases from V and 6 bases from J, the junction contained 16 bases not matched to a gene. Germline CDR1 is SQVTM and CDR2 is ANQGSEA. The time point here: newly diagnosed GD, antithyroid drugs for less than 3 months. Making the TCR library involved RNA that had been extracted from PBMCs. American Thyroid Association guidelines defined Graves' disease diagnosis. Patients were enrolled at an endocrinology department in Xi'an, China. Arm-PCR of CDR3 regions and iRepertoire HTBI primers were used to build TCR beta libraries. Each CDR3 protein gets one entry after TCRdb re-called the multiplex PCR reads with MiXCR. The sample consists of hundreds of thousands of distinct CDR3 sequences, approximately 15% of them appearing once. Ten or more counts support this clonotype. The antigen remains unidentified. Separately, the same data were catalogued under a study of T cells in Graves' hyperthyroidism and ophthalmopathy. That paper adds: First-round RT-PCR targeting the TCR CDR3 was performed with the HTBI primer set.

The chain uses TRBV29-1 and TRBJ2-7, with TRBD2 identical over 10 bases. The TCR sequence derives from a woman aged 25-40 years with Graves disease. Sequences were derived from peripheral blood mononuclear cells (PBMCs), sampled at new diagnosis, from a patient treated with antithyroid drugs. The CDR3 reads CSVERGSASGRGFEQYF. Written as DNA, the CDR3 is TGCAGCGTTGAAAGGGGCTCGGCTAGCGGGAGAGGGTTCGAGCAGTACTTC.